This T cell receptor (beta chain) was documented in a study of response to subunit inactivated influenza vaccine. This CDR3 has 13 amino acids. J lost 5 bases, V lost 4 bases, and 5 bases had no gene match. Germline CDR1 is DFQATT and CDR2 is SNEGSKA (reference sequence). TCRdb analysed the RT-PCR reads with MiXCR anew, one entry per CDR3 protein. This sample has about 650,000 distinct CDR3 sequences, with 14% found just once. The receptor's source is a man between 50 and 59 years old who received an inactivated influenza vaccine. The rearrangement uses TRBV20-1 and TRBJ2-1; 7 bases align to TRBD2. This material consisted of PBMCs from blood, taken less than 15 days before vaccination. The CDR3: CSATSGNHNEQFF. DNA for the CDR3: TGCAGTGCTACTAGCGGAAACCACAATGAGCAGTTCTTC.